A single T cell receptor beta chain is shown here with its context. The antigen is unknown. Total RNA amounting to about 3,800 ng went into each TCR library. Each CDR3 protein gets one entry in TCRdb, which reprocessed the 5' RACE reads and gives no DNA. The sample totals fewer than 550,000 distinct CDR3 sequences. This record comes from a study of monozygotic twins with inflammatory bowel disease. Findings and caveats of the study: Patient-to-patient differences in immunosuppressive treatment may have added variability to the repertoires. Repertoire similarity matched across concordant and discordant twins, perhaps owing to limited power.

Germline V CDR1 and CDR2: LNHNV, YYDKDF (reference sequence). This CDR3 comprises 17 residues. Blood was drawn at approximately 2.3 ml per donor. Input material: blood. The sequence derives from a human donor with ulcerative colitis or Crohn's disease, or a healthy co-twin of an affected twin (not recorded which). The chain uses TRBV15 and TRBJ2-3; TCRdb's assignment of TRBD2 cannot be checked, as there is no DNA. This CDR3 is CATSRDWIQRSTDTQYF.